This is a list of T cell receptor beta chains from one sample in a study of T cell changes during pregnancy in multiple sclerosis. This table comes from immunoSEQ multiplex PCR, and its TCRdb copy is limited to in-frame clones, with some not included. The data contain tens of thousands of clones, around 92% of them seen just once; the ten biggest clones take up around 2.2%. Sequencing was performed on peripheral blood, taken in the third trimester of pregnancy. The receptor source for this set is a female donor in good health, enrolled as a control in a pregnancy study. Both conserved end residues are part of each CDR3. The D gene is left open where the match is weak. Some rows have no size entry. The others give once, few or many, or a class for an expanded clone.

J gene: TRBJ2-4; D gene: -; CDR3 length: 15; V gene: TRBV7-2; clone size: -; CDR3 protein: CASSLLTGEWGIQYF; CDR3 DNA: TGTGCCAGCAGCTTATTGACAGGAGAGTGGGGCATTCAGTACTTC
J gene: TRBJ1-1; D gene: TRBD1; CDR3 length: 13; V gene: TRBV7-7; clone size: -; CDR3 protein: CASSRDRNTEAFF; CDR3 DNA: TGTGCTAGCAGCCGGGACAGGAACACTGAAGCTTTCTTT
J gene: TRBJ2-1; D gene: -; CDR3 length: 11; V gene: TRBV27; clone size: -; CDR3 protein: CATVRGQKQFF; CDR3 DNA: TGTGCCACCGTTCGCGGACAGAAGCAGTTCTTC
J gene: TRBJ2-5; D gene: TRBD2; CDR3 length: 18; V gene: TRBV9; clone size: -; CDR3 protein: CASSVAPGLAGMQETQYF; CDR3 DNA: TGTGCCAGCAGCGTAGCTCCGGGACTAGCGGGGATGCAAGAGACCCAGTACTTC
J gene: TRBJ2-1; D gene: TRBD1; CDR3 length: 15; V gene: TRBV18; clone size: -; CDR3 protein: CASSALTGLGNEQFF; CDR3 DNA: TGTGCCAGCTCAGCACTGACAGGGTTGGGCAATGAGCAGTTCTTC
J gene: TRBJ1-5; D gene: TRBD1; CDR3 length: 14; V gene: TRBV6-6; clone size: few; CDR3 protein: CASSGTVENQPQHF; CDR3 DNA: TGTGCCAGCAGTGGGACAGTTGAAAATCAGCCCCAGCATTTT
J gene: TRBJ1-2; D gene: -; CDR3 length: 14; V gene: TRBV9; clone size: -; CDR3 protein: CASSPPSQNYGYTF; CDR3 DNA: TGTGCCAGCAGCCCCCCCAGTCAGAACTATGGCTACACCTTC
J gene: TRBJ1-4; D gene: -; CDR3 length: 13; V gene: TRBV6-1; clone size: -; CDR3 protein: CATKRGMNEKLFF; CDR3 DNA: TGTGCCACCAAAAGGGGGATGAATGAAAAACTGTTTTTT
J gene: TRBJ1-1; D gene: TRBD1; CDR3 length: 13; V gene: TRBV30; clone size: -; CDR3 protein: CAWVDRGNTEAFF; CDR3 DNA: TGTGCCTGGGTCGACAGGGGGAACACTGAAGCTTTCTTT
J gene: TRBJ1-5; D gene: -; CDR3 length: 16; V gene: TRBV27; clone size: -; CDR3 protein: CASSAGLFDSNQPQHF; CDR3 DNA: TGTGCCAGCAGTGCGGGACTGTTTGATAGCAATCAGCCCCAGCATTTT
J gene: TRBJ2-7; D gene: -; CDR3 length: 17; V gene: TRBV5-5; clone size: -; CDR3 protein: CASSGIIQGVKAYEQYF; CDR3 DNA: TGTGCCAGCAGCGGAATTATACAGGGAGTAAAAGCCTACGAGCAGTACTTC
J gene: TRBJ1-2; D gene: -; CDR3 length: 11; V gene: TRBV29-1; clone size: -; CDR3 protein: CSARRDYGYTF; CDR3 DNA: TGCAGCGCTCGACGGGACTATGGCTACACCTTC
J gene: TRBJ2-7; D gene: TRBD1; CDR3 length: 13; V gene: TRBV6-5; clone size: -; CDR3 protein: CATPPRDRDEQYF; CDR3 DNA: TGTGCCACCCCCCCCCGGGACAGGGACGAGCAGTACTTC
J gene: TRBJ1-1; D gene: -; CDR3 length: 15; V gene: TRBV30; clone size: -; CDR3 protein: CAWSIGGLMNTEAFF; CDR3 DNA: TGTGCCTGGAGTATCGGGGGATTGATGAACACTGAAGCTTTCTTT
J gene: TRBJ2-1; D gene: TRBD2; CDR3 length: 17; V gene: TRBV19; clone size: -; CDR3 protein: CASSDPKTSGRSNEQFF; CDR3 DNA: TGTGCCAGTAGTGACCCGAAGACTAGCGGGAGAAGCAATGAGCAGTTCTTC
J gene: TRBJ1-5; D gene: -; CDR3 length: 16; V gene: TRBV15; clone size: -; CDR3 protein: CATSPNPDRPGQPQHF; CDR3 DNA: TGTGCCACCAGCCCAAACCCCGACAGGCCCGGGCAGCCCCAGCATTTT